This T cell receptor beta chain originates from a study of cytomegalovirus exposure and HLA in healthy donors. There are 13 residues in the CDR3. Trimming left V 5 bases short and J 1 base short, with 8 bases between. Germline CDR1 and CDR2: SGHVS and FNYEAQ. Researchers ran the PCR with 60 Vbeta and 13 Jbeta primers. Using immunoSEQ multiplex PCR, the repertoire was profiled, and TCRdb retains in-frame clones only, with some absent. The profile covers more than 200,000 clones, with over 65% appearing a single time and 15% to 18% taken by the ten largest. This clone was found a few times. The sequence was collected from a man aged 40-50 years in good health and CMV-seronegative. The chain uses TRBV7-6 and TRBJ1-1; perhaps TRBD1 as D (5 bases). Sequencing used PBMCs. In DNA, the CDR3 is TGTGCCAGCAGCCTGGACAAGAACACTGAAGCTTTCTTT. It translates to CASSLDKNTEAFF.